This entry features one T cell receptor (beta chain) sequence. Its target is not known. The CDR3 contains 13 residues. The V gene lost 6 bases and the J gene lost 3 bases, with 11 bases spanning the gap. In germline, CDR1 is PRHDT, CDR2 FYEKMQ (reference sequence). This specimen belongs to a study of T cell responses to AZD1222 COVID-19 vaccine. Overall study results and limits: There were vaccine-associated CD4 TCRs across spike, dominant at 160-218 and 743-854. Donors were chiefly white British, with a greater number of females, and clonal diversity was perhaps underestimated. Repertoire sampling happened only post peak T cell response.

Measured with immunoSEQ multiplex PCR; TCRdb has only the in-frame clones, and not every one. The data hold some 140,000 clones, with roughly 90% observed a single time. The source of this sequence is an adult in good health. The specimen comprised peripheral blood, sampled on day 0 of MenACWY control vaccination. This sequence joins TRBV13 and TRBJ1-1; D possibly corresponds to TRBD1 (6 bases). CDR3 protein: CASSWGADTEAFF. The DNA of the CDR3 is TGTGCCAGCAGTTGGGGGGCGGACACTGAAGCTTTCTTT.